This T cell receptor (beta chain) was captured by sequencing in a study of HIV-infected patients and healthy controls. Trimming removed 4 bases at V and 4 bases at J, with 16 bases between. The germline V gene has CDR1 MDHEN and CDR2 SYDVKM. The CDR3 runs 15 residues. Each CDR3 protein is one row after TCRdb ran MiXCR on the 5' RACE reads. Among around 20,000 distinct CDR3 sequences, roughly 19% were seen once, and the ten largest hold around a third. In this sample, this clonotype turned up many times. V and J are TRBV28 and TRBJ2-5, with unresolved D. The specimen was CD8+ T cells from blood. The receptor comes from a human donor in good health. CDR3 bases: TGTGCCAGCAGTTCCACGCTTTTTACTACAGAGACCCAGTACTTC. Amino acids: CASSSTLFTTETQYF. Combining the CDR3 with reference TRBV28 and TRBJ2-5 gives the whole variable domain DVKVTQSSRYLVKRTGEKVFLECVQDMDHENMFWYRQDPGLGLRLIYFSYDVKMKEKGDIPEGYSVSREKKERFSLILESASTNQTSMYLCASSSTLFTTETQYFGPGTRLLVL.